This TCR beta chain appears in the sequencing data of a study of control samples from healthy donors and cancer patients. The ends were cut back, 0 bases at V and 1 base at J, with 7 bases in the middle. Germline lookup yields CDR1 GTSNPN and CDR2 SVGIG (reference sequence). The CDR3 sequence is 13 residues long. Libraries were prepared by immunoSEQ multiplex PCR; TCRdb keeps only in-frame clonotypes and omits some of them. The sample shows approximately 120,000 clones, approximately 90% of them seen only once. The chain is built from TRBV30 and TRBJ2-7; no definite D call. This receptor was identified in a human donor in good health. The donor label of this sample is uncertain. Sequenced material: blood. The DNA for the CDR3 is TGTGCCTGGAGTGTAGACGGATCCTACGAGCAGTACTTC. Protein sequence: CAWSVDGSYEQYF.